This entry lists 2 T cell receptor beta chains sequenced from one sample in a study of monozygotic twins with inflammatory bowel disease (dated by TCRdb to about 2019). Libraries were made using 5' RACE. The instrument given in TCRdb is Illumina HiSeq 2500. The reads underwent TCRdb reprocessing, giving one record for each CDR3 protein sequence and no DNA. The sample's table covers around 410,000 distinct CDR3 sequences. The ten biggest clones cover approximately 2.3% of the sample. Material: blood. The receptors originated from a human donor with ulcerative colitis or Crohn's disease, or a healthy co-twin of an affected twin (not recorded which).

The CDR3 is CASSVGPDGEKLFF. The chain recombines TRBV9 with TRBJ1-4; TCRdb calls TRBD1, which cannot be checked without DNA. Germline assignment: CDR1 SGDLS and CDR2 YYNGEE. The CDR3 covers 14 residues.

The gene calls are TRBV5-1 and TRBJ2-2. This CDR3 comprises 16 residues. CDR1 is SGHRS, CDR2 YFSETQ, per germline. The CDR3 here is CASSVSSDPNTGELFF.